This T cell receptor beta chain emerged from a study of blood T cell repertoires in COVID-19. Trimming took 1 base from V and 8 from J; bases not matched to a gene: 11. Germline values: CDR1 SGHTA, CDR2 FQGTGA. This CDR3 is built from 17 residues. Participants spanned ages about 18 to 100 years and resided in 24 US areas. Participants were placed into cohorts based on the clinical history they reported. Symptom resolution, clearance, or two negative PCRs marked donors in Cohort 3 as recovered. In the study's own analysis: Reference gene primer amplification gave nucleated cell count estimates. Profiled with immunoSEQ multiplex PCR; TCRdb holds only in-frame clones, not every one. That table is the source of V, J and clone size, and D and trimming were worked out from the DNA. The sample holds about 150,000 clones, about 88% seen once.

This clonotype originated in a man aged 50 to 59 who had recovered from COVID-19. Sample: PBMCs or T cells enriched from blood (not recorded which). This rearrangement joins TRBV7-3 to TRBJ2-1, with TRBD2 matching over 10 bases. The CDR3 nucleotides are TGTGCCAGCAGCTTAAAGACGCGACAAGCGGGGGGGCATGAGCAGTTCTTC. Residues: CASSLKTRQAGGHEQFF.